The rows below give T cell receptor beta chains drawn from one sample of a study of blood T cell repertoires in COVID-19. Profiled with immunoSEQ multiplex PCR; TCRdb holds only in-frame clones, not every one. The table has 250,000 to 350,000 clones, around 90% seen once. Sequenced: peripheral blood. The receptors derive from a woman in her forties or fifties who had recovered from COVID-19. The CDR3 runs from the conserved cysteine through the conserved F or W. A D gene is named only where the DNA matches it firmly. Only part of the rows carry a size: once, few, many, or a class if the clone is expanded.

V gene: TRBV19
D gene: TRBD1
J gene: TRBJ1-1
clone size: once
CDR3 protein: CARKDRKDAEAFF
CDR3 DNA: TGTGCCAGAAAGGACAGGAAAGACGCTGAAGCTTTCTTT

V gene: TRBV27
D gene: .
J gene: TRBJ2-7
clone size: .
CDR3 protein: CASSHVGTRGYEQYF
CDR3 DNA: TGTGCCAGCAGTCACGTAGGGACAAGGGGCTACGAGCAGTACTTC

V gene: TRBV6-5
D gene: TRBD1
J gene: TRBJ1-2
clone size: .
CDR3 protein: CASSYTDRGGYTF
CDR3 DNA: TGTGCCAGCAGTTACACGGACAGGGGGGGCTACACCTTC

V gene: TRBV3-1/TRBV3-2
D gene: TRBD2
J gene: TRBJ2-1
clone size: .
CDR3 protein: CASSQPGPGAGGGEQFF
CDR3 DNA: TGTGCCAGCAGCCAACCCGGACCGGGGGCGGGAGGGGGTGAGCAGTTCTTC

V gene: TRBV6-2/TRBV6-3
D gene: TRBD1
J gene: TRBJ2-2
clone size: .
CDR3 protein: CASSYRGGGNTGELFF
CDR3 DNA: TGTGCCAGCAGTTACAGAGGGGGCGGAAACACCGGGGAGCTGTTTTTT

V gene: TRBV27
D gene: .
J gene: TRBJ2-1
clone size: .
CDR3 protein: CASSSWKTRTYNEQFF
CDR3 DNA: TGTGCCAGCAGTTCCTGGAAGACACGGACTTACAATGAGCAGTTCTTC

V gene: TRBV11-2
D gene: TRBD1
J gene: TRBJ2-7
clone size: .
CDR3 protein: CASRGWTGASYEQYF
CDR3 DNA: TGTGCCAGCAGGGGATGGACAGGGGCCTCCTACGAGCAGTACTTC

V gene: TRBV15
D gene: .
J gene: TRBJ2-6
clone size: .
CDR3 protein: CATSRDKRDNGHQGANVLTF
CDR3 DNA: TGTGCCACCAGCAGAGATAAGAGAGACAACGGTCACCAAGGGGCCAACGTCCTGACTTTC

V gene: TRBV29-1
D gene: .
J gene: TRBJ1-1
clone size: .
CDR3 protein: CSVPPGRECEAFF
CDR3 DNA: TGCAGCGTCCCACCAGGCAGGGAATGCGAAGCTTTCTTT

V gene: TRBV12-3/TRBV12-4
D gene: .
J gene: TRBJ1-6
clone size: .
CDR3 protein: CASSFLGGSPLHF
CDR3 DNA: TGTGCCAGCAGTTTTCTGGGAGGGTCACCCCTCCACTTT

V gene: TRBV7-3
D gene: .
J gene: TRBJ2-3
clone size: once
CDR3 protein: CASGLRGPTDTQYF
CDR3 DNA: TGTGCCAGCGGACTGAGAGGGCCGACAGATACGCAGTATTTT

V gene: TRBV6-5
D gene: TRBD1
J gene: TRBJ1-2
clone size: .
CDR3 protein: CASRGTVYGYTF
CDR3 DNA: TGTGCCAGCAGGGGGACAGTTTATGGCTACACCTTC

V gene: TRBV12-5
D gene: TRBD1
J gene: TRBJ2-1
clone size: .
CDR3 protein: CASGLVLWGLGQGPLHEQFF
CDR3 DNA: TGTGCTAGTGGTTTGGTACTCTGGGGGCTGGGACAGGGCCCCCTTCATGAGCAGTTCTTC

V gene: TRBV4-3
D gene: TRBD1
J gene: TRBJ2-1
clone size: .
CDR3 protein: CASSQERLGTGGVPYNEQFF
CDR3 DNA: TGCGCCAGCAGCCAAGAAAGGCTAGGGACAGGGGGCGTCCCCTACAATGAGCAGTTCTTC

V gene: TRBV10-3
D gene: TRBD2
J gene: TRBJ2-5
clone size: .
CDR3 protein: CAISDPSGISETQYF
CDR3 DNA: TGTGCCATCAGTGATCCTAGCGGGATCTCAGAGACCCAGTACTTC

V gene: TRBV30
D gene: .
J gene: TRBJ2-3
clone size: .
CDR3 protein: CAWSAGTGGGTDTQYF
CDR3 DNA: TGTGCCTGGAGTGCCGGGACTGGGGGTGGAACAGATACGCAGTATTTT

V gene: TRBV28
D gene: .
J gene: TRBJ2-7
clone size: .
CDR3 protein: CASSFSLYEQYF
CDR3 DNA: TGTGCCAGCAGCTTCTCCCTCTACGAGCAGTACTTC

V gene: TRBV9
D gene: TRBD1
J gene: TRBJ1-2
clone size: .
CDR3 protein: CASSVIGQGYGYTF
CDR3 DNA: TGTGCCAGCAGCGTCATAGGACAGGGGTATGGCTACACCTTC

V gene: TRBV4-3
D gene: .
J gene: TRBJ1-3
clone size: .
CDR3 protein: CASSQGPGLIDGNTIYF
CDR3 DNA: TGCGCCAGCAGCCAAGGCCCCGGACTCATTGATGGAAACACCATATATTTT

V gene: TRBV30
D gene: TRBD2
J gene: TRBJ2-7
clone size: .
CDR3 protein: CAWSPSGSLYF
CDR3 DNA: TGTGCCTGGAGCCCGAGCGGGAGTCTTTACTTC

V gene: TRBV6-2/TRBV6-3
D gene: TRBD1
J gene: TRBJ1-2
clone size: .
CDR3 protein: CASRPTGGTGYTF
CDR3 DNA: TGTGCCAGCAGGCCTACAGGGGGCACTGGCTACACCTTC

V gene: TRBV2
D gene: .
J gene: TRBJ1-2
clone size: .
CDR3 protein: CASSRGTTYGYTF
CDR3 DNA: TGTGCCAGCAGTAGGGGAACCACCTATGGCTACACCTTC

V gene: TRBV5-1
D gene: TRBD1
J gene: TRBJ2-7
clone size: many
CDR3 protein: CASSLFETGVREQYF
CDR3 DNA: TGCGCCAGCAGCTTGTTTGAGACAGGGGTCCGCGAGCAGTACTTC

V gene: TRBV6-5
D gene: .
J gene: TRBJ2-3
clone size: .
CDR3 protein: CASSYSLTDTQYF
CDR3 DNA: TGTGCCAGCAGTTACTCCCTGACAGATACGCAGTATTTT

V gene: TRBV7-2
D gene: TRBD2
J gene: TRBJ2-1
clone size: .
CDR3 protein: CASIGTSQREQFF
CDR3 DNA: TGTGCCAGCATCGGGACTAGCCAGAGGGAGCAGTTCTTC

V gene: TRBV1
D gene: .
J gene: TRBJ1-1
clone size: .
CDR3 protein: CTSSQGCVPADMNTEAFF
CDR3 DNA: TGCACCAGCAGCCAAGGCTGCGTGCCCGCGGACATGAACACTGAAGCTTTCTTT

V gene: TRBV24-1
D gene: .
J gene: TRBJ1-3
clone size: .
CDR3 protein: CATSDPEGASGNTIYF
CDR3 DNA: TGTGCCACCAGTGACCCCGAGGGAGCGTCTGGAAACACCATATATTTT